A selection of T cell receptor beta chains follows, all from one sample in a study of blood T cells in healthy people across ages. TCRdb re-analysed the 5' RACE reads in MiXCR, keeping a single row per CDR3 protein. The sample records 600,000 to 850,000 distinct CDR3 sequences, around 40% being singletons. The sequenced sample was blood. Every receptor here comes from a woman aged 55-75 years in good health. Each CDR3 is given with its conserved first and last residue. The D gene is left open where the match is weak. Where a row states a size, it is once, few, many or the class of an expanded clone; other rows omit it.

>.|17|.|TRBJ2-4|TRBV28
CASSLLARDETKNIQYF
TGTGCCAGCAGTTTATTAGCCAGGGACGAAACCAAAAACATTCAGTACTTC
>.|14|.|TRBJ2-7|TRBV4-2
CASSQEAARGEQYF
TGTGCCAGCAGCCAAGAGGCGGCTAGGGGCGAGCAGTACTTC
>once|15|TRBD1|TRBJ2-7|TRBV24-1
CATSDRRQGSYEQYF
TGTGCCACCAGTGATCGTCGACAGGGCTCCTACGAGCAGTACTTC
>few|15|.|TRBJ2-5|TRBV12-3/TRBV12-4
CASSEGWRGGETQYF
TGTGCCAGCAGCGAGGGGTGGAGGGGAGGAGAGACCCAGTACTTC
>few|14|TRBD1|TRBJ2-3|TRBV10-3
CAISTGASTDTQYF
TGTGCCATCAGCACAGGGGCTAGCACAGATACGCAGTATTTT
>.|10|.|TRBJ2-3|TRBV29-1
CSVSADTQYF
TGCAGCGTCTCAGCAGATACGCAGTATTTT
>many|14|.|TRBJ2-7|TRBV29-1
CSANRQEGTYEQYF
TGCAGCGCCAACCGACAGGAAGGTACCTACGAGCAGTACTTC
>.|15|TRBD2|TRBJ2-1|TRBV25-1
CASSATSGSGHEQFF
TGTGCCAGCAGTGCAACTAGCGGGAGTGGGCATGAGCAGTTCTTC
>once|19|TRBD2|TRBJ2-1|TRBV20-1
CSARSLGLAGRSSYNEQFF
TGCAGTGCTAGATCCTTGGGACTAGCGGGAAGGAGCTCCTACAATGAGCAGTTCTTC
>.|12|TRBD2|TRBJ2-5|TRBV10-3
CAISEGRGEQYF
TGTGCCATCAGTGAAGGGCGGGGGGAGCAGTACTTC
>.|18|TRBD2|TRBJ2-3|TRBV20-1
CSARAGLAGDTPTDTQYF
TGCAGTGCTAGAGCCGGACTAGCGGGGGATACCCCCACAGATACGCAGTATTTT
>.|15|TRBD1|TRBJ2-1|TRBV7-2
CASSLDRAVYNEQFF
TGTGCCAGCAGCCTGGACAGGGCGGTCTACAATGAGCAGTTCTTC
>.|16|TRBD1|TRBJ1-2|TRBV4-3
CASSPRTGEAHYGYTF
TGCGCCAGCAGCCCACGGACAGGAGAGGCCCACTATGGCTACACCTTC
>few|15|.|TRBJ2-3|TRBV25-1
CASSGQGGGTDTQYF
TGTGCCAGCAGTGGTCAGGGTGGAGGCACAGATACGCAGTATTTT
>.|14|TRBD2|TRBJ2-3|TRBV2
CASSQTSGTDTQYF
TGTGCCAGCAGCCAGACTAGCGGCACAGATACGCAGTATTTT
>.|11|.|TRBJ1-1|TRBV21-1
CAVERDTEAFF
TGTGCCGTCGAAAGGGACACTGAAGCTTTCTTT
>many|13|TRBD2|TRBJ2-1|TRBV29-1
CSVDVAGANEQFF
TGCAGCGTTGACGTAGCGGGAGCCAATGAGCAGTTCTTC
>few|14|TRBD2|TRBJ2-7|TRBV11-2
CASSSSGNRHEQYF
TGTGCCAGCAGCTCTAGCGGGAACCGCCACGAGCAGTACTTC
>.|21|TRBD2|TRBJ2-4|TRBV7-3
CASSREFGLAGENPAKNIQYF
TGTGCTAGCAGCCGAGAGTTCGGACTAGCGGGGGAGAACCCAGCCAAAAACATTCAGTACTTC
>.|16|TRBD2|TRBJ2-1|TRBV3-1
CASSQDSAGGDNEQFF
TGTGCCAGCAGCCAAGACTCAGCGGGAGGGGACAATGAGCAGTTCTTC
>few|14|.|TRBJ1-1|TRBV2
CASGASRDLYEAFF
TGTGCCAGCGGAGCCAGCCGGGATTTGTATGAAGCTTTCTTT
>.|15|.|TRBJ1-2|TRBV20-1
CSARDGRGGDYGYTF
TGCAGTGCTAGAGATGGGAGGGGAGGGGACTATGGCTACACCTTC
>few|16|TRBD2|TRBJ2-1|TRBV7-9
CASSLLGETSGNEQFF
TGTGCCAGCAGCCTCCTGGGGGAGACTAGCGGCAATGAGCAGTTCTTC
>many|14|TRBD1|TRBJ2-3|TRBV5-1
CASSSDRGTDTQYF
TGTGCCAGCAGCAGCGACAGGGGCACAGATACGCAGTATTTT
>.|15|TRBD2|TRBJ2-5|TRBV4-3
CASSQDPGRSETQYF
TGCGCCAGCAGCCAAGACCCCGGGAGGAGTGAGACCCAGTACTTC
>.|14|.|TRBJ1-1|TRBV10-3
CAISESTRDTEAFF
TGTGCCATCAGTGAGTCGACCAGGGACACTGAAGCTTTCTTT
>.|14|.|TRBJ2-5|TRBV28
CASRTVLTQETQYF
TGTGCCAGCAGGACCGTCCTAACTCAAGAGACCCAGTACTTC
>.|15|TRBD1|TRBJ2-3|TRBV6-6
CACSARDRGSDTQYF
TGTGCCTGCAGTGCCCGGGACAGGGGGTCAGATACGCAGTATTTT
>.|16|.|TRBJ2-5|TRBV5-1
CASRPGTGTSQETQYF
TGCGCCAGCAGACCTGGAACCGGGACATCCCAAGAGACCCAGTACTTC
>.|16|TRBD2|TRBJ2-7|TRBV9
CASSAPGAGGYNEQYF
TGTGCCAGCAGCGCCCCGGGGGCGGGAGGATACAATGAGCAGTACTTC
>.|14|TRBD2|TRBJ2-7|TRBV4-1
CASSQDGTNYEQNF
TGCGCCAGCAGCCAAGATGGGACTAACTACGAGCAGAACTTC
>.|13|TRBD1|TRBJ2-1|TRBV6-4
CASSDNRGNEQFF
TGTGCCAGCAGTGACAACAGGGGTAATGAGCAGTTCTTC
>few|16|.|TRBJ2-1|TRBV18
CASSPVRQPSNNEQFF
TGTGCCAGCTCACCCGTTCGACAGCCCTCCAACAATGAGCAGTTCTTC
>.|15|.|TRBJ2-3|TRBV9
CAGSVGTSYTDTQYF
TGTGCCGGCAGCGTGGGGACTTCTTACACAGATACGCAGTATTTT
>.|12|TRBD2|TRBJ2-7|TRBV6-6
CASRHTSVEQYF
TGTGCCAGCAGACATACTAGCGTCGAGCAGTACTTC
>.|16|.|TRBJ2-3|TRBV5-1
CASSLEPAAFADTQYF
TGCGCCAGCAGCTTGGAGCCAGCGGCCTTCGCAGATACGCAGTATTTT
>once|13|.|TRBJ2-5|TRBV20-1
CSARAGAGETQYF
TGCAGTGCTAGGGCGGGGGCTGGGGAGACCCAGTACTTC
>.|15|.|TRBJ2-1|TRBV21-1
CATEKGENGNNEQFF
TGTGCCACCGAAAAGGGGGAGAACGGGAACAATGAGCAGTTCTTC
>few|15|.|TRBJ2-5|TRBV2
CASSETFSRRETQYF
TGTGCCAGCAGTGAAACCTTCAGCCGGCGGGAGACCCAGTACTTC
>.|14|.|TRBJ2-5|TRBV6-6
CASGIGTGAYEQYF
TGTGCCAGCGGCATCGGGACGGGGGCATATGAGCAGTACTTC
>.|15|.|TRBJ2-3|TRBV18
CASSPLMDPTDMQYF
TGTGCCAGCTCCCCCCTCATGGACCCCACAGATATGCAGTATTTT
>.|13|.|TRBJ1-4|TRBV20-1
CSASWGRYEKLFF
TGCAGTGCTAGTTGGGGGAGATACGAAAAACTGTTTTTT
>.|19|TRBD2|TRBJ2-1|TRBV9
CASSVGTSGVSSSYNEQFF
TGTGCCAGCAGCGTGGGGACTAGCGGGGTCTCAAGCTCCTACAATGAGCAGTTCTTC
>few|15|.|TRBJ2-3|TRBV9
CASSVGLDSTDTQYF
TGTGCCAGCAGCGTTGGTTTGGATTCCACAGATACGCAGTATTTT
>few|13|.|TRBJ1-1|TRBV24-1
CATSANDKPEAFF
TGTGCCACCAGTGCCAATGACAAACCTGAAGCTTTCTTT
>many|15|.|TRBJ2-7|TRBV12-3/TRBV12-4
CASSLVTGETYEQYF
TGTGCCAGCAGTTTGGTGACGGGAGAAACCTACGAGCAGTACTTC
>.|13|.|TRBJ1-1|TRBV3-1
CASSQGRSWEAFF
TGTGCCAGCAGCCAGGGTCGTAGCTGGGAAGCTTTCTTT
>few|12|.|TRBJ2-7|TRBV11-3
CASSGKLDEQYF
TGTGCCAGCAGCGGCAAGTTGGACGAGCAGTACTTC
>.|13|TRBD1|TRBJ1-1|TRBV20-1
CSATGTANTEAFF
TGCAGTGCAACAGGGACAGCGAACACTGAAGCTTTCTTT
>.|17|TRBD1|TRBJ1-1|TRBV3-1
CASSRLKTGSGVTEAFF
TGTGCCAGCAGCCGCCTAAAGACAGGGTCTGGAGTCACTGAAGCTTTCTTT
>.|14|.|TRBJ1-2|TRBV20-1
CSVRPLQGDYGYTF
TGCAGTGTTCGACCCCTACAGGGAGACTATGGCTACACCTTC
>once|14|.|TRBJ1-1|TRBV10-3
CAIRLRVEDIEAFF
TGTGCCATCCGTCTCCGGGTGGAGGACATTGAAGCTTTCTTT
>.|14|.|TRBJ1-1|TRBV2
CASSEGPGNTEAFF
TGTGCCAGCAGTGAAGGTCCGGGTAACACTGAAGCTTTCTTT
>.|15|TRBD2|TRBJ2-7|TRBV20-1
CSASHPGLGYYEQYF
TGCAGTGCTTCACATCCAGGACTAGGCTATTACGAGCAGTACTTC
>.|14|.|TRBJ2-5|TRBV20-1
CSATIQELRETQYF
TGCAGTGCTACAATCCAAGAATTGCGGGAGACCCAGTACTTC